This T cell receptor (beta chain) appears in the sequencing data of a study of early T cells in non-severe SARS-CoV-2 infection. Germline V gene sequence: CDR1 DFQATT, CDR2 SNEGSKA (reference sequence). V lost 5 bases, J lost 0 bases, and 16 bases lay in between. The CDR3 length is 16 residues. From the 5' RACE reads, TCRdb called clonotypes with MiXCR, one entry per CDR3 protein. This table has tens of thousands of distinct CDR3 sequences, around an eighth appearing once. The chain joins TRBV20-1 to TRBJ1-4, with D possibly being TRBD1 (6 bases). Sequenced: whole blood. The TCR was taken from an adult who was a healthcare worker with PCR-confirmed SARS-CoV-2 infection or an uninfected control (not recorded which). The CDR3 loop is CSAYREVSPTNEKLFF. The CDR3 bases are TGCAGTGCTTACAGGGAAGTCTCCCCAACTAATGAAAAACTGTTTTTT.